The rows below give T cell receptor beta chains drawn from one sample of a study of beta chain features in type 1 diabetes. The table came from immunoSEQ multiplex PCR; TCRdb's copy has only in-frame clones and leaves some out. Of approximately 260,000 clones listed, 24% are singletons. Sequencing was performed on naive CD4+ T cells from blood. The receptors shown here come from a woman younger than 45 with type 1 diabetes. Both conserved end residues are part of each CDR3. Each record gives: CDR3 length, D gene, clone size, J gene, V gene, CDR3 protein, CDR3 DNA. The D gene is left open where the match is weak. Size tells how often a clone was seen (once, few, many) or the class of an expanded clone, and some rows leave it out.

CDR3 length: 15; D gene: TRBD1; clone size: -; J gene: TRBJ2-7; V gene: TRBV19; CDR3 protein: CASSIRGQGAGEQYF; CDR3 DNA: TGTGCCAGTAGTATACGCGGACAGGGGGCCGGGGAGCAGTACTTC
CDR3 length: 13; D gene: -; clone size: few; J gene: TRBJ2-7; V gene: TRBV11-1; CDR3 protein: CASSLGTDYEQYF; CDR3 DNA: TGTGCCAGCAGCTTAGGGACAGACTACGAGCAGTACTTC
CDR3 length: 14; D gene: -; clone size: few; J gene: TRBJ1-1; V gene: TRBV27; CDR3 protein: CASSQQGSDTEAFF; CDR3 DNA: TGTGCCAGCAGTCAACAGGGAAGCGACACTGAAGCTTTCTTT
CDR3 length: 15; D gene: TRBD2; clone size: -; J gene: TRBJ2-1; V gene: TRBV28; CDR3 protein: CASNPAGVPYNEQFF; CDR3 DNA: TGTGCCAGCAACCCTGCGGGAGTCCCCTACAATGAGCAGTTCTTC
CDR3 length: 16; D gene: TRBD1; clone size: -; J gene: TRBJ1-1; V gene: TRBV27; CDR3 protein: CASSLLGQGGGTEAFF; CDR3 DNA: TGTGCCAGCAGTCTACTGGGACAGGGGGGGGGAACTGAAGCTTTCTTT
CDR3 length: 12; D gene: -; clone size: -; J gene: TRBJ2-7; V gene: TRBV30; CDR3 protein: CAWSVGSYEQYF; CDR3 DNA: TGTGCCTGGAGTGTAGGGAGCTACGAGCAGTACTTC
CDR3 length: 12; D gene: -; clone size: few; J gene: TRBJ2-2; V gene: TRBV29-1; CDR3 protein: CSVERFTGELFF; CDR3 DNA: TGCAGCGTTGAACGGTTCACCGGGGAGCTGTTTTTT
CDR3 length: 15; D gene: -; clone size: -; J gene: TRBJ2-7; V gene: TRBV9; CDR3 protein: CASSVAPTSFYEQYF; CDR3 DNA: TGTGCCAGCAGCGTAGCGCCCACTAGCTTCTACGAGCAGTACTTC
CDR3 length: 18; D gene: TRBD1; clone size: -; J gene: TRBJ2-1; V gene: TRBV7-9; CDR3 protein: CASSFGQGFVSSNNEQFF; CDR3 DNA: TGTGCCAGCAGCTTTGGACAGGGCTTTGTATCCTCAAACAATGAGCAGTTCTTC
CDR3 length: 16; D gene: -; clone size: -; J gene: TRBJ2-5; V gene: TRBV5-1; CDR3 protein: CASSLGPLRDQETQYF; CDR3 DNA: TGCGCCAGCAGCTTGGGACCCCTCAGGGACCAAGAGACCCAGTACTTC
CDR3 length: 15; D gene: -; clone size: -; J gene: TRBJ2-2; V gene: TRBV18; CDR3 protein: CASSPTDERAGELFF; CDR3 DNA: TGTGCCAGCTCACCTACAGACGAGAGGGCCGGGGAGCTGTTTTTT
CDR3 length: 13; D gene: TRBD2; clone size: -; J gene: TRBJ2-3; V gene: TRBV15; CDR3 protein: CAIRGLASDTQYF; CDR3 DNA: TGTGCCATCAGGGGACTAGCGAGCGATACGCAGTATTTT
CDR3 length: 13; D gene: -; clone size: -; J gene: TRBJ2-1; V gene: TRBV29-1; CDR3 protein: CSVEQALYNEQFF; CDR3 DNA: TGCAGCGTCGAGCAGGCCTTGTACAATGAGCAGTTCTTC
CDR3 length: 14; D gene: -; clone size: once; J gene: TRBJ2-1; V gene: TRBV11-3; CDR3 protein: CASSLEAPHNEQFF; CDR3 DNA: TGTGCCAGCAGCTTAGAAGCACCCCACAATGAGCAGTTCTTC
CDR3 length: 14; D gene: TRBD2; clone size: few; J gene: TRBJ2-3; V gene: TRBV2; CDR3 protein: CASSGSGSLDTQYF; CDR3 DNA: TGTGCCAGCAGTGGTAGCGGGAGTTTAGATACGCAGTATTTT
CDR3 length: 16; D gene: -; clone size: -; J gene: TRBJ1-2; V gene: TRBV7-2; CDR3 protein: CASSLALLRDSHGYTF; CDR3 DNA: TGTGCCAGCAGCTTAGCGCTTCTTCGGGATAGCCATGGCTACACCTTC
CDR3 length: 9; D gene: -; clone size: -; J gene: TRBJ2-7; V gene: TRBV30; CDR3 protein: CAWSVKQYF; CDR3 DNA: TGTGCCTGGAGTGTCAAGCAGTACTTC
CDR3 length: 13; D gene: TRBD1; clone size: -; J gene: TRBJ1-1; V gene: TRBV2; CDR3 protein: CASSIDRGGEAFF; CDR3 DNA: TGTGCCAGCAGTATAGACAGGGGGGGTGAAGCTTTCTTT
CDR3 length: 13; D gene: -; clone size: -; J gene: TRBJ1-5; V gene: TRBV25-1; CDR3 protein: CASSARGNQPQHF; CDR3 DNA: TGTGCCAGCAGTGCCAGGGGCAATCAGCCCCAGCATTTT
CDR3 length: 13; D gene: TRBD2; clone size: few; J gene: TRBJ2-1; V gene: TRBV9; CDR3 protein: CASTRGGYNEQFF; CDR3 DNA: TGTGCCAGCACACGGGGGGGTTACAATGAGCAGTTCTTC
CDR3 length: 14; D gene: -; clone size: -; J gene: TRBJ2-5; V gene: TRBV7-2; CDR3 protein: CASSPWYNQETQYF; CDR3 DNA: TGTGCCAGCAGCCCTTGGTACAACCAAGAGACCCAGTACTTC
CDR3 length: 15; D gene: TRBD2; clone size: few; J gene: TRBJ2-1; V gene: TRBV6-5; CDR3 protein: CASSTPGLAMDEQFF; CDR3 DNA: TGTGCCAGCAGTACGCCGGGACTAGCGATGGATGAGCAGTTCTTC
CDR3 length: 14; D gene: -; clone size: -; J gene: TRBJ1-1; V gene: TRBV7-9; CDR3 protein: CASSFTDMNTEAFF; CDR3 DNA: TGTGCCAGCAGCTTTACGGACATGAACACTGAAGCTTTCTTT
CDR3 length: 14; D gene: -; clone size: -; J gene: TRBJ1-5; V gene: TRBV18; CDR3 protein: CASSPSTLWMPQHF; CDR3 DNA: TGTGCCAGCTCACCGTCGACTCTTTGGATGCCCCAGCATTTT
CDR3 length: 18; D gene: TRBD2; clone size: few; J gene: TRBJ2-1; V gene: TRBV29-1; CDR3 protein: CSVGGGTSRLSSYNEQFF; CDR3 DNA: TGCAGCGTTGGCGGAGGGACTAGCCGACTTAGCTCCTACAATGAGCAGTTCTTC
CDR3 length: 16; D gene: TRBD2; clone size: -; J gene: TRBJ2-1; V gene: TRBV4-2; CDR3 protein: CASSQSRTSGYNEQFF; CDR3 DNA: TGTGCCAGCAGCCAATCCCGGACTAGCGGGTACAATGAGCAGTTCTTC
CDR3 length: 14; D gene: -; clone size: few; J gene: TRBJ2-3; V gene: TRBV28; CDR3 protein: CASKLALSTDTQYF; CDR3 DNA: TGTGCCAGCAAGCTAGCGCTAAGCACAGATACGCAGTATTTT
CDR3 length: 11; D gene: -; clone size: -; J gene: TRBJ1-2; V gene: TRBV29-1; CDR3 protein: CSVEQSYGYTF; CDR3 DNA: TGCAGCGTTGAACAGTCGTATGGCTACACCTTC
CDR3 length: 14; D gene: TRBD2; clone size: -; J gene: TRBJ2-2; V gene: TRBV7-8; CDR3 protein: CASSLGREPGELFF; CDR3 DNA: TGTGCCAGCAGCTTAGGGCGGGAGCCCGGGGAGCTGTTTTTT
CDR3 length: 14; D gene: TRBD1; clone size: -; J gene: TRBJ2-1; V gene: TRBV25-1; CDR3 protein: CASSEGDRYNEQFF; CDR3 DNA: TGTGCCAGCAGTGAGGGGGACAGATACAATGAGCAGTTCTTC